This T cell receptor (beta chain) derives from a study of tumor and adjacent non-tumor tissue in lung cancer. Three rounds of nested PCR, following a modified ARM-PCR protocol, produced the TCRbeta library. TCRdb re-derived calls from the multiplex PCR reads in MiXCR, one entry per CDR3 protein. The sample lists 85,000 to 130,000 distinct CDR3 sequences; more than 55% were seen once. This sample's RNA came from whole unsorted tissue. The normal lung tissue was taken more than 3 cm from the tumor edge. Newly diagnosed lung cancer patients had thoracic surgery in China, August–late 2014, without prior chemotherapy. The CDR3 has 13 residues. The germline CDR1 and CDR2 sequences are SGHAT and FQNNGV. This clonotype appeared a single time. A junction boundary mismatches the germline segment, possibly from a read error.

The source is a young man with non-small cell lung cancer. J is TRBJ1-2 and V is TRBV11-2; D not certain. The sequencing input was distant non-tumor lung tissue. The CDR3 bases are TGTGCCAGCAGCGATACAGCTAACTGTGGCTACACCTTT. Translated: CASSDTANCGYTF.